These 3 T cell receptor beta chains originate from one sample sequenced in a study of T-cell memory formation after mild COVID-19. TCRdb re-derived calls from the 5' RACE reads in MiXCR, one entry per CDR3 protein. Seen here are under 250,000 distinct CDR3 sequences, approximately 10% observed once, and the top ten hold 22%. Sequenced: PBMCs or a T cell subset sorted from them (not recorded which). The origin of the receptors is a man between 18 and 35 years old who had mild COVID-19 (a few samples of this study predate the infection). Cell type and time point are not known.

This chain links TRBV4-3 with TRBJ1-6, with 10 bases matching TRBD1. The CDR3 runs to 16 residues. Trimming took 4 bases from V and 7 from J; bases not matched to a gene: 7. Germline lookup yields CDR1 LGHNA and CDR2 YSLEER. The DNA for the CDR3 is TGCGCCAGCAGCCGGACCCCGGGACAGGGGAATTCACCCCTCCACTTT. It codes for CASSRTPGQGNSPLHF.

The chain recombines TRBV6-2 or TRBV6-3 with TRBJ2-1; no clear D. Germline CDR1 is MNHEY and CDR2 is SVGEGT. CDR3 size: 12 residues. V lost 3 bases and J lost 10, with 10 bases in between. Here the CDR3 DNA reads TGTGCCAGCAGTTATATGGCACCCGAGCAGTTCTTC. Residues: CASSYMAPEQFF.

This clonotype was detected ten times or more. The chain joins TRBV7-2 to TRBJ1-2; D perhaps matches TRBD1 (6 bases). Trimming shortened V by 0 bases and J by 6 bases, and 14 bases separated the two germline ends. There are 15 residues in the CDR3. Germline V gene data show CDR1 as SGHTA and CDR2 as FQGNSA. This CDR3 reads CASSLAAGADNGYTF. In DNA form, the CDR3 reads TGTGCCAGCAGCTTAGCGGCGGGGGCTGATAATGGCTACACCTTC.